The TCR beta chain under discussion was sequenced for a study of T-cell reconstitution after alpha-beta-depleted transplantation in children. Regarding the study as a whole: Expanded graft clones numbering several hundred reportedly gave rise to alpha-beta T cells about two months after transplant.

TCRbeta library construction was performed incorporating unique molecular identifiers. TCRdb fed the PCR reads into MiXCR, producing one record per CDR3 protein. The profile covers around 270,000 distinct CDR3 sequences, with about 9.4% appearing a single time and 7% to 9.5% taken by the ten largest. Trimming cost V 4 bases and J 2 bases; bases outside gene matches: 5. CDR3 size: 16 residues. CDR1 and CDR2 (germline): SEHNR, FQNEAQ (reference sequence). This clonotype was seen only a few times. The antigen is not known. Sequenced material: PBMCs, taken before TCRalphabeta/CD19-depleted stem cell transplant. This clonotype was sampled from a boy younger than two with acute myeloid leukemia, due to receive a stem cell transplant. The chain joins TRBV7-9 to TRBJ1-6; TRBD1 agrees at 7 bases. The CDR3 region is CASSSTGVPYNSPLHF. CDR3 coding DNA: TGTGCCAGCAGCTCTACAGGGGTTCCCTATAATTCACCCCTCCACTTT. Drawing the rest from reference TRBV7-9 and TRBJ1-6, the complete variable domain is DTGVSQNPRHKITKRGQNVTFRCDPISEHNRLYWYRQTLGQGPEFLTYFQNEAQLEKSRLLSDRFSAERPKGSFSTLEIQRTEQGDSAMYLCASSSTGVPYNSPLHFGNGTRLTVT.